The T cell receptor (beta chain) under discussion was sequenced for a study of blood T cell repertoires in COVID-19. Some clones are missing from TCRdb's copy, which holds only in-frame ones; the method was immunoSEQ multiplex PCR. The profile covers 230,000 or so clones, with roughly nine tenths appearing a single time and around 2.6% taken by the ten largest. Deletions cut 1 base from V and 0 bases from J, with 9 bases between. Germline V gives CDR1 SGHVS, CDR2 FQNEAQ. The CDR3 covers 15 residues. Everyone who took part was about 18 to 90 years old, and they came from over 20 US areas. Sequencing was done on a sample of PBMCs or T cells enriched from blood (not recorded which). The chain employs TRBV7-8 and TRBJ1-2; the D gene is possibly TRBD1 (5 bases). The clonotype was recovered from a young woman who had recovered from COVID-19. The CDR3: CASSLGQLANYGYTF. DNA of the CDR3: TGTGCCAGCAGCTTAGGACAGTTAGCTAACTATGGCTACACCTTC.